The entry below gives a single T cell receptor (beta chain) sequence along with its context. Its matching antigen is unknown. The sample originates from a study of shared clonotypes between healthy human individuals. Terminally differentiated effector memory CD45RA+ cells were excluded by CCR7 positive selection of CD45RO-negative cells. Sequencing used immunoSEQ multiplex PCR; TCRdb keeps in-frame clones, though not all of them. Of about 2 million clones listed, just under 95% are singletons. This CDR3 has 14 amino acids. Germline V lookup: CDR1 MGHDK, CDR2 SYGVNS. Between the trimmed V and J ends, which lost 5 bases and 4 bases, there was a span of 12 bases. General study results and limits: Lower generation probabilities were found for non-shared clonotypes than for those shared by all four donors.

The receptor was derived from a man between 18 and 35 years old in good health. The sequenced material came from naive CD8+ T cells sorted from blood. The chain employs TRBV25-1 and TRBJ2-1, with a possible D match to TRBD2 (6 bases). The CDR3 DNA is TGTGCCAGCAGTATGGGGACTGTTTACAATGAGCAGTTCTTC. Translating gives CASSMGTVYNEQFF.